This T cell receptor (beta chain) was identified in a study of T cells in narcolepsy. The overall study: Enrolled donors included narcolepsy type 1 or type 2 patients and healthy controls.

Using immunoSEQ multiplex PCR, the repertoire was profiled, and TCRdb retains in-frame clones only, with some absent. This sample has tens of thousands of clones, with approximately 80% found just once. Study-level results: Healthy controls reportedly lacked the autoreactive clonotypes serially found in patients' blood. Some memory CD4+ repertoires had no autoreactive clone sequences. HCRT-specific and TRIB2-specific autoreactive clonotypes appeared among same-patient CSF and blood CD4+ clonotypes.

To note about this clone: Its matching antigen is unknown.

This CDR3 has 15 amino acids. Trimming shortened V by 7 bases and J by 0 bases, and 10 bases separated the two germline ends. The V gene's germline CDR1 is SGHTA and CDR2 FQGNSA. This TCR was recovered from a human donor in good health. The chain links TRBV7-2 to TRBJ2-6; D gene ambiguous. The sample consisted of memory (CD45RA-) CD4+ T cells from blood. The CDR3 loop reads CASTLSHSGANVLTF. As DNA, the CDR3 is TGTGCCAGCACCTTGAGCCACTCTGGGGCCAACGTCCTGACTTTC.